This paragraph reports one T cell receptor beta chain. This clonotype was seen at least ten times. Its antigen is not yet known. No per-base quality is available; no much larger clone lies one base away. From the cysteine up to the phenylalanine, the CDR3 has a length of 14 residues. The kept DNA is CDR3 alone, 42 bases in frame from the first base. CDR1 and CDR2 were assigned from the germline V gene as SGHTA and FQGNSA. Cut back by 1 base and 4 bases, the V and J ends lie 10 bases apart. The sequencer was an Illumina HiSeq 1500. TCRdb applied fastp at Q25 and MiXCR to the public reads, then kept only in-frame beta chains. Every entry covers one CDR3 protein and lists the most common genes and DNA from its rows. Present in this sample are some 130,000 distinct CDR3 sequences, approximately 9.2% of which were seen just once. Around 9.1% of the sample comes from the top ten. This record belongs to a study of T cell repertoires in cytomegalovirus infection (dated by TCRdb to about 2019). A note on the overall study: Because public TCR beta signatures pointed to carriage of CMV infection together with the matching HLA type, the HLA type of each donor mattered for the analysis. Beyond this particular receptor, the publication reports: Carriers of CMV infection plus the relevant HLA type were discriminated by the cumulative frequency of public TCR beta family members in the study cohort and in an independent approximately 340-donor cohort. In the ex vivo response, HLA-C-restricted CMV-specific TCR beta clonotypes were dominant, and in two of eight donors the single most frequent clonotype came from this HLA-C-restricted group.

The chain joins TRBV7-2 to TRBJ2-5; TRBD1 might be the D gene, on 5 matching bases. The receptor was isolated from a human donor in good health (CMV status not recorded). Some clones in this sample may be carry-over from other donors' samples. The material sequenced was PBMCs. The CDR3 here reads CASSLEGMRETQYF. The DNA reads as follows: TGTGCCAGCAGCTTAGAGGGGATGAGAGAGACCCAGTACTTC.